The rows below give T cell receptor beta chains drawn from one sample of a study of shared clonotypes between healthy human individuals. Produced via immunoSEQ multiplex PCR; TCRdb's table is partial and in-frame only. The data contain about 99,000 clones, roughly half of them singletons. Sequences were obtained from PBMCs. The receptors shown here come from a woman aged 40 to 50 in good health. Some clones in this sample may be carry-over from other donors' samples. CDR3s include the opening cysteine and the closing phenylalanine or tryptophan. The order of the fields is V gene, D gene, J gene, clone size, CDR3 DNA, CDR3 protein. The D gene is left open where the match is weak. Size tells how often a clone was seen (once, few, many) or the class of an expanded clone, and some rows leave it out.

TRBV6-1,NA,TRBJ1-5,many,TGTGCCACCTCGGGAGAGGGAGAACCTAATCAGCCCCAGCATTTT,CATSGEGEPNQPQHF
TRBV7-9,NA,TRBJ2-2,once,TGTGCCAGCAGTGGGGGAGTACGGAGCACCGGGGAGCTGTTTTTT,CASSGGVRSTGELFF
TRBV4-1,TRBD1,TRBJ1-5,NA,TGCGCCAGCAGCCAAGACCTGACAGGGAGGTTTGGCAATCAGCCCCAGCATTTT,CASSQDLTGRFGNQPQHF
TRBV7-6,NA,TRBJ1-1,NA,TGTGCCAGCAGAAGAACAGAGGCCAACACTGAAGCTTTCTTT,CASRRTEANTEAFF
TRBV5-4,NA,TRBJ1-2,NA,TGTGCCAGCAGCTACGGACGGACTTTGGGTGGCTACACCTTC,CASSYGRTLGGYTF
TRBV5-8,NA,TRBJ2-7,NA,TGTGCCAGCAGCCCTCCCGGGGCTACTTACGAGCAGTACTTC,CASSPPGATYEQYF
TRBV6-4,TRBD1,TRBJ2-7,few,TGTGCCAGCAGTGAAGGGGCAGGGGGCTCCTACGAGCAGTACTTC,CASSEGAGGSYEQYF
TRBV18,TRBD2,TRBJ2-7,medium-sized,TGTGCCAGCTCACCTATAGCGGGAGCCTACGAGCAGTACTTC,CASSPIAGAYEQYF
TRBV5-8,NA,TRBJ2-1,few,TGTGCCAGCAGCTTCGGCTTTAGCTCCTACAATGAGCAGTTCTTC,CASSFGFSSYNEQFF
TRBV4-3,TRBD1,TRBJ1-2,many,TGCGCCAGCAGCCGGTCCAGACAGGGTAGCTATGGCTACACCTTC,CASSRSRQGSYGYTF
TRBV27,NA,TRBJ1-4,many,TGTGCCAGCAGTTTTGCGGGGTTGGAAAAACTGTTTTTT,CASSFAGLEKLFF
TRBV9,TRBD2,TRBJ2-1,few,TGTGCCAGCAGCGGGGGACTAGCGGACCACAATGAGCAGTTCTTC,CASSGGLADHNEQFF
TRBV30,NA,TRBJ2-7,NA,TGTGCCTGGAGTGCCCTACTTGAGCAGTACTTC,CAWSALLEQYF
TRBV10-2,NA,TRBJ2-1,NA,TGCGCCAGCAGTGACGTTGGGCGGAACAATGAGCAGTTCTTC,CASSDVGRNNEQFF
TRBV30,NA,TRBJ1-5,NA,TGTGCCTGGAGGGATCGCCTCGGGGGCCCGAATCAGCCCCAGCATTTT,CAWRDRLGGPNQPQHF
TRBV7-9,NA,TRBJ2-7,NA,TGTGCCAGCAGCTTAGGGCAGCTCGGGGACGAGCAGTACTTC,CASSLGQLGDEQYF
TRBV4-3,NA,TRBJ2-3,NA,TGCGCCAGCAGCCAAGTGTGGGAAGGAAGGGATACGCAGTATTTT,CASSQVWEGRDTQYF
TRBV7-6,NA,TRBJ2-5,many,TGTGCCAGCAGCTTAGCAAGGATACCCGAGGGGACCCAGTACTTC,CASSLARIPEGTQYF
TRBV7-2,NA,TRBJ1-3,many,TGTGCCAGCAGCAGACAGGCCAGCTCTGGAAACACCATATATTTT,CASSRQASSGNTIYF
TRBV2,TRBD1,TRBJ2-5,many,TGTGCCAGCAGCTTTGCCAGGGGGTACCAAGAGACCCAGTACTTC,CASSFARGYQETQYF
TRBV5-5,NA,TRBJ1-2,NA,TGTGCCAGCAGCTTGGACAGGGAGGTCTATGGCTACACCTTC,CASSLDREVYGYTF
TRBV30,NA,TRBJ2-4,NA,TGTGCCTGGAGTGCCCCGGGACTTTACCAGCCCCAGTACTTC,CAWSAPGLYQPQYF
TRBV30,NA,TRBJ2-1,few,TGTGCCTGGACCTACTACAATGAGCAGTTCTTC,CAWTYYNEQFF
TRBV5-4,NA,TRBJ2-2,NA,TGTGCCAGCAGACCCGGGGGAACGAACACCGGGGAGCTGTTTTTT,CASRPGGTNTGELFF
TRBV6-5,TRBD1,TRBJ1-1,NA,TGTGCCAGCAGCTTGGGACAGGGGGCTGGTGAAGCTTTCTTT,CASSLGQGAGEAFF
TRBV6-1,NA,TRBJ2-7,few,TGTGCCAGCAGTGAAGTCGGCAGGAGCTCCTACGAGCAGTACTTC,CASSEVGRSSYEQYF
TRBV7-6,NA,TRBJ1-2,NA,TGTGCCAGCAGCTTAGGCGGCTATGGCTACACCTTC,CASSLGGYGYTF
TRBV9,NA,TRBJ2-5,NA,TGTGCCAGCAGCCCAAGGGGACCCCAAGAGACCCAGTACTTC,CASSPRGPQETQYF
TRBV7-3,NA,TRBJ2-2,many,TGTGCCAGCAGCCAGAGGGCTAGCCGGAACACCGGGGAGCTGTTTTTT,CASSQRASRNTGELFF
TRBV29-1,TRBD2,TRBJ2-1,NA,TGCAGCATATCGGGACTAGCGGGAAACAATGAGCAGTTCTTC,CSISGLAGNNEQFF
TRBV19,NA,TRBJ1-1,many,TGTGCCAGTAGGGTCAGCCCGCACACTGAAGCTTTCTTT,CASRVSPHTEAFF
TRBV28,NA,TRBJ1-5,many,TGTGCCAGCGACCAGGGTACGAATCAGCCCCAGCATTTT,CASDQGTNQPQHF
TRBV25-1,NA,TRBJ1-4,NA,TGTGCCAGCAGTGATTCGGGGTTAGCGGAGGAAAAACTGTTTTTT,CASSDSGLAEEKLFF
TRBV29-1,NA,TRBJ2-7,NA,TGCAGCGTTTTAAGGACGGGGGCCTACGAGCAGTACTTC,CSVLRTGAYEQYF
TRBV5-1,NA,TRBJ1-2,NA,TGCGCCAGCAGCTTGGAGGCAGTCGGCTATGGCTACACCTTC,CASSLEAVGYGYTF
TRBV11-2,TRBD1,TRBJ1-5,NA,TGTGCCAGCAGCCCGGACAGGGTGGGCAATCAGCCCCAGCATTTT,CASSPDRVGNQPQHF
TRBV18,NA,TRBJ2-2,NA,TGTGCCAGCTCACCCGCGAACACCGGGGAGCTGTTTTTT,CASSPANTGELFF
TRBV28,NA,TRBJ2-1,NA,TGTGCCGGTGGCCGGGGATTATACAATGAGCAGTTCTTC,CAGGRGLYNEQFF
TRBV6-1,NA,TRBJ1-5,NA,TGTGCCATCAGCCGGGACAACAATCAGCCCCAGCATTTT,CAISRDNNQPQHF
TRBV7-2,TRBD2,TRBJ2-3,many,TGTGCCAGCAGCTCCCGACTAGCGGGAGGGCTCGGAGATACGCAGTATTTT,CASSSRLAGGLGDTQYF
TRBV6-1,NA,TRBJ1-1,many,TGTGCCAGCAGTCCCAACAGGGATACTGAAGCTTTCTTT,CASSPNRDTEAFF